Following are 20 T cell receptor beta chains from one sample sequenced in a study of blood T cell repertoires in COVID-19. Profiling relied on immunoSEQ multiplex PCR, and the TCRdb table lists in-frame clones only, not all of them. The sample yields around 180,000 clones, about 88% seen once. Material for sequencing was peripheral blood. These receptors came from a man aged 60 to 75 with acute or convalescent COVID-19.

The chain combines TRBV12-5 with TRBJ1-6; D is undetermined. V lost 2 bases, J lost 5 bases, and 7 bases lay in between. Germline V gene data show CDR1 as LGHNT and CDR2 as FRNRAP. The CDR3 length is 14 residues. CDR3 sequence reads: CASGLRGDNSPLHF. Here the CDR3 DNA reads TGTGCTAGTGGTTTGCGGGGAGATAATTCACCCCTCCACTTT.

The chain couples TRBV2 to TRBJ1-2; no definite D call. The CDR3 has 13 residues. Deletions cut 3 bases from V and 0 bases from J, with 5 bases between. Per the germline V gene, CDR1 is SNHLY and CDR2 is FYNNEI. CDR3 sequence (DNA): TGTGCCAGCAGTGACAATCCTAACTATGGCTACACCTTC. Its translation is CASSDNPNYGYTF.

The V gene is TRBV25-1, the J gene TRBJ2-3; D might be TRBD2 (6 bases). The CDR3 covers 15 residues. The V gene lost 3 bases and the J gene lost 2 bases, with 12 bases spanning the gap. Germline V gene data show CDR1 as MGHDK and CDR2 as SYGVNS. The CDR3 loop is CASSDGWGLTDTQYF. Here the CDR3 DNA reads TGTGCCAGCAGTGACGGTTGGGGACTCACAGATACGCAGTATTTT.

This chain uses TRBV5-1 with TRBJ1-4, with 10 bases aligning to TRBD1. Germline V gene sequence: CDR1 SGHRS, CDR2 YFSETQ. V shed 3 bases, J shed 5 bases, and the junction held 1 base outside the gene matches. This CDR3 is built from 14 residues. The CDR3 loop reads CASSSGQGNEKLFF. CDR3 nucleotide sequence: TGCGCCAGCAGCTCGGGACAGGGGAATGAAAAACTGTTTTTT.

The V gene is TRBV5-1, the J gene TRBJ1-4; TRBD1 matches at 10 bases. Germline V CDR1 and CDR2: SGHRS, YFSETQ. V gave up 4 bases and J gave up 8 bases; unmatched junction bases: 8. CDR3 length equals 15 residues. CDR3 region: CASSPKGQGEEKLFF. The CDR3 DNA sequence: TGCGCCAGCAGCCCGAAAGGACAGGGGGAGGAAAAACTGTTTTTT.

The chain carries TRBV6-1 and TRBJ2-5; a possible D gene is TRBD2 (5 bases). Germline CDR1 and CDR2: MNHNS and SASEGT. The CDR3 totals 14 residues. V was shortened by 3 bases and J by 3 bases, with 11 bases between the two germline ends. CDR3 DNA: TGTGCCAGCAGTGATGATACGGGGAAAGAGACCCAGTACTTC. Amino acid sequence: CASSDDTGKETQYF.

CDR3 nucleotide sequence: TGTGCCAGCAGTTACGGCCGTCTAGGTGAAGCTTTCTTT. Protein sequence: CASSYGRLGEAFF. The genes are TRBV6-5 and TRBJ1-1, with D uncertain. CDR1 MNHEY and CDR2 SVGAGI come from the germline V gene. V lost 2 bases, J lost 7 bases, and 11 bases lay in between. The CDR3 contains 13 residues.

The V and J genes are TRBV12-5 and TRBJ2-7; D might be TRBD2 (6 bases). Germline CDR1 reads LGHNT; CDR2 reads FRNRAP. V was clipped by 1 base and J by 3 bases, with 19 bases between them. The CDR3 extends over 17 amino acids. The CDR3 sequence is CASGLALDLRRDYEQYV. DNA for the CDR3: TGTGCTAGTGGTTTGGCCTTAGATTTGAGGCGGGACTACGAGCAGTACGTC.

For this clone: This specimen includes other DNA sequences encoding the same CDR3. The rearrangement joins TRBV19 to TRBJ1-5; 10 bases are a match to TRBD1. V dropped 4 bases and J dropped 2; count of bases not matched to a gene: 2. Germline lookup yields CDR1 LNHDA and CDR2 SQIVND (reference sequence). This CDR3 is built from 15 residues. DNA for the CDR3: TGTGCCAGTAGTACTGGGACAGGGGGCAATCAGCCCCAGCATTTT. Translated, it gives CASSTGTGGNQPQHF.

This sequence joins TRBV7-2 and TRBJ2-3; D is undetermined. Germline-derived CDR1 and CDR2 are SGHTA and FQGNSA. This CDR3 comprises 13 residues. Trimming left V 7 bases short and J 1 base short, with 9 bases between. In nucleotides, the CDR3 is TGTGCCAGCAATGGGCTGGGCACAGATACGCAGTATTTT. Amino acids: CASNGLGTDTQYF. Filled out from reference TRBV7-2 and TRBJ2-3, the complete variable domain reads GAGVSQSPSNKVTEKGKDVELRCDPISGHTALYWYRQSLGQGLEFLIYFQGNSAPDKSGLPSDRFSAERTGGSVSTLTIQRTQQEDSAVYLCASNGLGTDTQYFGPGTRLTVL.

The CDR3 sequence: CASSSIRRDYEQYF. The CDR3 DNA reads as TGTGCCAGCAGTAGTATCCGCCGAGACTACGAGCAGTACTTC. J is TRBJ2-7 and V is TRBV6-5; D unclear. V dropped 5 bases and J dropped 3 bases, with 14 bases sitting between them. The germline V gene has CDR1 MNHEY and CDR2 SVGAGI. The CDR3 is made up of 14 amino acids.

This clone was counted between two and nine times. The genes are TRBV28 and TRBJ2-3; TRBD1 agrees at 11 bases. The germline V gene has CDR1 MDHEN and CDR2 SYDVKM. There are 15 residues in the CDR3. Trimming at V came to 6 bases and at J to 6 bases, leaving 8 bases not matched to a gene. The CDR3 coding sequence is TGTGCCAGCAGCTCAATGGGACAGGGGGTGGATACGCAGTATTTT. Amino acid sequence: CASSSMGQGVDTQYF.

For this clone: The same CDR3 can be traced to other DNA sequences in this sample. The V call is TRBV29-1, the J call TRBJ1-5; TRBD1 aligns across 10 bases. The germline V gene has CDR1 SQVTM and CDR2 ANQGSEA. The CDR3 is 13 amino acids. Germline trimming cut 4 bases from V and 6 bases from J; bases unmatched to any gene: 3. CDR3 protein: CSVGQGAGQPQHF. The DNA of the CDR3 is TGCAGCGTTGGACAGGGGGCGGGTCAGCCCCAGCATTTT.

The V gene is TRBV7-8, the J gene TRBJ2-5; perhaps TRBD2 as D (6 bases). The length of the CDR3 is 14 residues. Germline loops: CDR1 SGHVS, CDR2 FQNEAQ. The V gene lost 4 bases and the J gene lost 5 bases, with 14 bases spanning the gap. CDR3 sequence: CASSSNGGTETQYF. The CDR3 DNA is TGTGCCAGCAGCTCCAATGGCGGGACGGAGACCCAGTACTTC.

This clone is a singleton in its sample. The chain couples TRBV7-2 to TRBJ2-7; D gene unclear. The germline CDR1 and CDR2 sequences are SGHTA and FQGNSA. The V end lost 1 base, the J end lost 0 bases, and 4 bases lay between the germline ends. The CDR3 contains 13 residues. The CDR3 DNA follows: TGTGCCAGCAGCTTAGTACACTCCTACGAGCAGTACTTC. It is translated as CASSLVHSYEQYF.

The rearrangement uses TRBV30 and TRBJ1-1; 9 bases match TRBD1. Trimming at V came to 2 bases and at J to 3 bases, leaving 4 bases not matched to a gene. Germline V gives CDR1 GTSNPN, CDR2 SVGIG (reference sequence). The CDR3 spans 14 residues. For the CDR3, the DNA is TGTGCCTGGAGTTCCGGGACAGGGTACACTGAAGCTTTCTTT. Protein: CAWSSGTGYTEAFF.

The V and J genes are TRBV5-1 and TRBJ2-3; TRBD2 aligns across 8 bases. CDR1 and CDR2 from the germline V gene are SGHRS and YFSETQ. CDR3 length: 15 amino acids. Trimming removed 5 bases from V and 4 bases from J; junction bases left unmatched: 9. The CDR3 here is CASRIAGGVADTQYF. The CDR3 coding sequence is TGCGCCAGCAGAATTGCGGGAGGTGTGGCAGATACGCAGTATTTT.

Comments on this clone: One junction end disagrees with the germline gene, perhaps due to a read error. This rearrangement joins TRBV10-2 to TRBJ1-2; D possibly corresponds to TRBD1 (6 bases). The CDR3 contains 13 residues. Germline CDR1 WSHSY, CDR2 SAAADI. The CDR3, as DNA: TGCGCCAGCAGTGAGTCCCGGGGGGGGCTTTACGGCTTC. This sequence encodes CASSESRGGLYGF.

This chain links TRBV11-1 with TRBJ2-1; TRBD1 agrees at 8 bases. Trimming cost V 6 bases and J 7 bases; bases outside gene matches: 14. The CDR3 loop spans 16 amino acids. Germline V lookup: CDR1 SGHAT, CDR2 FQDESV (reference sequence). The CDR3 is CASSSQGAKRENEQFF. The CDR3 region has the DNA TGTGCCAGCAGTTCTCAGGGGGCTAAGCGAGAGAATGAGCAGTTCTTC.

The genes are TRBV6-5 and TRBJ1-1; D is undetermined. The CDR3 loop spans 12 amino acids. V was shortened by 8 bases and J by 0 bases, with 7 bases between the two germline ends. Germline assignment: CDR1 MNHEY and CDR2 SVGAGI. CDR3 protein: CASELVNTEAFF. CDR3 coding DNA: TGTGCCAGCGAGTTGGTGAACACTGAAGCTTTCTTT.